This T cell receptor beta chain was recovered during a study of blood T cell repertoires in COVID-19. On the study more broadly: Sites across the United States, Italy and Spain contributed samples from acute and convalescent COVID-19.

Between the trimmed V and J ends, which lost 3 bases and 8 bases, there was a span of 9 bases. Germline V gene data show CDR1 as SGDLS and CDR2 as YYNGEE. The CDR3 loop spans 12 amino acids. In the authors' methods: From reference gene primer amplification, estimates of nucleated cell counts were derived. Clones were read by immunoSEQ multiplex PCR, and TCRdb kept only the in-frame ones, dropping some. Clonal size and the V and J genes are those of that table, whereas D and trimming came from the DNA. The repertoire consists of nearly 55,000 clones, with 86% occurring once and the leading ten covering about 10%. This clone was found once.

Sequencing was carried out using peripheral blood. The clonotype originates from a man between 65 and 85 years old with active COVID-19. V usage is TRBV9 and J usage is TRBJ2-4; a possible D gene is TRBD2 (7 bases). CDR3 DNA: TGTGCCAGCAGCGGGGAGGGGGACATTCAGTACTTC. The encoded protein is CASSGEGDIQYF.